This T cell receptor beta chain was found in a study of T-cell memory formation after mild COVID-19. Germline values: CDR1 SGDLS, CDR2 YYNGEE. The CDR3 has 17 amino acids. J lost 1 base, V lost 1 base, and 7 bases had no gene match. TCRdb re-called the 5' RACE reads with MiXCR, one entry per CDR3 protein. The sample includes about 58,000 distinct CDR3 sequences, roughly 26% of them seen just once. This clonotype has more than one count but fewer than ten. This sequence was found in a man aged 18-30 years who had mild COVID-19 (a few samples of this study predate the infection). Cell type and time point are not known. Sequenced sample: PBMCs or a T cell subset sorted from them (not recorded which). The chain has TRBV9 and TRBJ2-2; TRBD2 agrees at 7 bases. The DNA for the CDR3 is TGTGCCAGCAGCGTACCCGCTCGGGGGGTGAACACCGGGGAGCTGTTTTTT. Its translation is CASSVPARGVNTGELFF.